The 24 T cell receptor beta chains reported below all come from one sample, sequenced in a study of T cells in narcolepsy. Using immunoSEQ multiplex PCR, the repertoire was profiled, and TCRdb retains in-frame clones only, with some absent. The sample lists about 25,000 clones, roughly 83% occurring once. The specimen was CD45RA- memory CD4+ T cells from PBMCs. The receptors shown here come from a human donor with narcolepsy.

CDR3 region: CASSLGVGEQYF. CDR3 nucleotides: TGTGCCAGCAGCTTAGGAGTAGGCGAGCAGTACTTC. The chain couples TRBV13 to TRBJ2-7; D is undetermined. This CDR3 spans 12 amino acids. Germline lookup yields CDR1 PRHDT and CDR2 FYEKMQ (reference sequence). V lost 0 bases to trimming and J lost 6 bases, with 6 bases between them.

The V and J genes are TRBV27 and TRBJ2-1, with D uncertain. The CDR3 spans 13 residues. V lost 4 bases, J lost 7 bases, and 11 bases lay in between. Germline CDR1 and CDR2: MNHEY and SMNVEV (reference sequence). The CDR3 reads CASSSRPGNEQFF. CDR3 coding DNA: TGTGCCAGCAGTTCCCGACCCGGGAATGAGCAGTTCTTC.

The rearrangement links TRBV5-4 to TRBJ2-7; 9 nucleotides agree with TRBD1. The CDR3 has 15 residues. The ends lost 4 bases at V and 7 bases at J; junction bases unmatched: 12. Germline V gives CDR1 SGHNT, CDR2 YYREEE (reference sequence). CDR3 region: CASSTWDRALGEQYF. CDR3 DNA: TGTGCCAGCAGCACATGGGACAGGGCGCTCGGTGAGCAGTACTTC. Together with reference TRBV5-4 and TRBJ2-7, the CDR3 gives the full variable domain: ETGVTQSPTHLIKTRGQQVTLRCSSQSGHNTVSWYQQALGQGPQFIFQYYREEENGRGNFPPRFSGLQFPNYSSELNVNALELDDSALYLCASSTWDRALGEQYFGPGTRLTVT.

The CDR3 region has the DNA TGTGCCAGCAGCTTAACGCTGGCGGGGGGGCAGAATGAGCAGTTCTTC. This codes for CASSLTLAGGQNEQFF. The J gene is TRBJ2-1, the V gene TRBV7-3; 9 bases are shared with TRBD2. With 0 bases clipped from V and 7 bases from J, the junction kept 7 bases outside the gene matches. The CDR3 is 16 residues long. CDR1 is SGHTA and CDR2 is FQGTGA in the germline V gene.

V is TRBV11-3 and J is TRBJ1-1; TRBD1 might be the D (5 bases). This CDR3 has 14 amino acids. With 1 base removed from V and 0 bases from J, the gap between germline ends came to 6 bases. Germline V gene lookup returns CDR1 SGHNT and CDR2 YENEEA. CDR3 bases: TGTGCCAGCAGCTTAGGGGGGGTGAACACTGAAGCTTTCTTT. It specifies CASSLGGVNTEAFF.

The CDR3 region is CASSFSTRSHIQYF. The CDR3, as DNA: TGTGCCAGCAGCTTTTCTACCAGGTCCCACATTCAGTACTTC. The J gene is TRBJ2-4, the V gene TRBV5-6, with D hard to call. V lost 2 bases and J 8 bases, leaving 14 bases between the germline ends. CDR3 length: 14 residues. Germline loops: CDR1 SGHDT, CDR2 YYEEEE.

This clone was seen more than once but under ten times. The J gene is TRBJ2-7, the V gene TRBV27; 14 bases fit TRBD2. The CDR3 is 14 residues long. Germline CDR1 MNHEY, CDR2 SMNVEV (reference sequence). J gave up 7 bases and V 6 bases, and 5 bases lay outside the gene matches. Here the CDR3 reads CASRLRLAGGEQYF. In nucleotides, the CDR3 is TGTGCCAGCAGGTTAAGACTAGCGGGAGGGGAGCAGTACTTC.

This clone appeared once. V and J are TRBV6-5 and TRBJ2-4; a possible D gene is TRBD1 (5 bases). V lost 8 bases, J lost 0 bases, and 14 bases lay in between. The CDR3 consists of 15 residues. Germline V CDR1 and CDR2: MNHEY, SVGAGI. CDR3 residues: CASGAGLLAKNIQYF. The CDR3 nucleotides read TGTGCCAGCGGGGCAGGCCTTCTAGCCAAAAACATTCAGTACTTC.

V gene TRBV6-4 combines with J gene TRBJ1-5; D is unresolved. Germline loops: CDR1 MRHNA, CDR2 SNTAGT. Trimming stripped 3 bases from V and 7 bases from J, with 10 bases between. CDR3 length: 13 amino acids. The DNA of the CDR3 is TGTGCCAGCAGTGAATCTGGCGGGCAGCCCCAGCATTTT. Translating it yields CASSESGGQPQHF.

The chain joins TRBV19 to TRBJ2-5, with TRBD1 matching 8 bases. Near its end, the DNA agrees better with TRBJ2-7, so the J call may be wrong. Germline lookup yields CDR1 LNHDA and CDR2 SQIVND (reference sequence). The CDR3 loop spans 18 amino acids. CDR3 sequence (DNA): TGTGCCAGTAGTATTAGGGGGACAGGATGGGCCTCTGGCTACGAGCAGTACTTC. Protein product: CASSIRGTGWASGYEQYF.

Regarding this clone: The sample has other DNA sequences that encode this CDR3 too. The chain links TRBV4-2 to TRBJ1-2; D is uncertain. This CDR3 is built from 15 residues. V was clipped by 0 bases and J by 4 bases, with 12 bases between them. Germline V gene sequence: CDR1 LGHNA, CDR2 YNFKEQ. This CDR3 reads CASSQDGHGIYGYTF. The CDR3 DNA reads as TGTGCCAGCAGCCAAGATGGGCATGGCATCTATGGCTACACCTTC.

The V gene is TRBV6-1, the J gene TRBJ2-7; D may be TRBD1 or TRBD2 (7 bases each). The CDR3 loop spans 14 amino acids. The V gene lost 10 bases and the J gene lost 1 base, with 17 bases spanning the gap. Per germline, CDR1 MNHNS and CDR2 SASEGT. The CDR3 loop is CATRSGGGSYEQYF. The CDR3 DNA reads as TGTGCCACCCGATCAGGGGGAGGGTCCTACGAGCAGTACTTC.

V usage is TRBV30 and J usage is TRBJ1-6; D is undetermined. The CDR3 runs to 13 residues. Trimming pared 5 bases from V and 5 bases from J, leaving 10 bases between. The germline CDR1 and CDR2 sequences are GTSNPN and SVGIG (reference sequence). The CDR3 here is CAWEARDNSPLHF. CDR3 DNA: TGTGCCTGGGAGGCTAGAGATAATTCACCCCTCCACTTT. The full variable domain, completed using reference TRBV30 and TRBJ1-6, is SQTIHQWPATLVQPVGSPLSLECTVEGTSNPNLYWYRQAAGRGLQLLFYSVGIGQISSEVPQNLSASRPQDRQFILSSKKLLLSDSGFYLCAWEARDNSPLHFGNGTRLTVT.

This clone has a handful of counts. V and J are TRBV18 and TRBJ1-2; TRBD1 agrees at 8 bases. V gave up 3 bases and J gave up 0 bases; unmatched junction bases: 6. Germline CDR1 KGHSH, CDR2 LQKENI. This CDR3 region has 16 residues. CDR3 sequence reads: CASSPDRVHSNYGYTF. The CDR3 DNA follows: TGTGCCAGCTCACCGGACAGGGTCCACTCTAACTATGGCTACACCTTC.

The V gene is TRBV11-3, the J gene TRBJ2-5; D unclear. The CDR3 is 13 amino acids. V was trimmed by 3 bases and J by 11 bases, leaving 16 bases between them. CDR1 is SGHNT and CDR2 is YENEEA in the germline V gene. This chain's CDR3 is CASSLEGIKEQYF. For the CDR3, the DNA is TGTGCCAGCAGCTTGGAAGGAATAAAAGAGCAGTACTTC.

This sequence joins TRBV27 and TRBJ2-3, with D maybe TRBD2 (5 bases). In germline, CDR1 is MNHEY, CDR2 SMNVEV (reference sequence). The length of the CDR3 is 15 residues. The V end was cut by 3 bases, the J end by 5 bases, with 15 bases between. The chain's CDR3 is CASSFEGKGLDTQYF. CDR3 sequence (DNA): TGTGCCAGCAGTTTTGAGGGCAAAGGTTTAGATACGCAGTATTTT.

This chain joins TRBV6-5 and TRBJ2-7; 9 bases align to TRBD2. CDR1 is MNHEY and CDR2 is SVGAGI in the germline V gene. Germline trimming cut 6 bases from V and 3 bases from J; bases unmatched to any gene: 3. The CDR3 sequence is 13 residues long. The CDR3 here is CASRGLADYEQYF. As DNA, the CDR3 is TGTGCCAGCAGGGGACTAGCTGACTACGAGCAGTACTTC.

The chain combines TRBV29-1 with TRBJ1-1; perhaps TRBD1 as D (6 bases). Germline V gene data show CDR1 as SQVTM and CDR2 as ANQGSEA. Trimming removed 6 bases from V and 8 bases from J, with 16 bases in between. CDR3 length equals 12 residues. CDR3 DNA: TGCAGCGTCAGCTTGACAGGCGCAGAAGCTTTCTTT. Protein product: CSVSLTGAEAFF.

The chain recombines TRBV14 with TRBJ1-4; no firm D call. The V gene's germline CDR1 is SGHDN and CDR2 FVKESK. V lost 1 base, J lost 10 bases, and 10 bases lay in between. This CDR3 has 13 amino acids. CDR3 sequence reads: CASSQVREGKLFF. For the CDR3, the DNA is TGTGCCAGCAGCCAAGTGAGGGAAGGAAAACTGTTTTTT.

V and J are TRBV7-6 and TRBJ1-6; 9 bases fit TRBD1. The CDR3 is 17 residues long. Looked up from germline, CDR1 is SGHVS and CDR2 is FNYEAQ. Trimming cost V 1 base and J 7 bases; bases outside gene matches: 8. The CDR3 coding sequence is TGTGCCAGCAGCTTAGACGGACAGGGGATTCGGAATTCACCCCTCCACTTT. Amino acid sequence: CASSLDGQGIRNSPLHF.

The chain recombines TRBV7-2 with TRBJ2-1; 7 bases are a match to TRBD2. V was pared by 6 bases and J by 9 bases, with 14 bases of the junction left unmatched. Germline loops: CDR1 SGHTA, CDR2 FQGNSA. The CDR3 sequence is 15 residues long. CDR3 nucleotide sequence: TGTGCCAGCAGACCAGCGGGACCTAAACGGGGTGAGCAGTTCTTC. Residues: CASRPAGPKRGEQFF.

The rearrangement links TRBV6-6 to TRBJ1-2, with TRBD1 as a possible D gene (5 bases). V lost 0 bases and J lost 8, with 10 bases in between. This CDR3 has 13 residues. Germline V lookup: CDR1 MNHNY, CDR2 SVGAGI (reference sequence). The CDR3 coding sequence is TGTGCCAGCAGTTACTCCCCTCGGGGGGGCTACACCTTC. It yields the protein CASSYSPRGGYTF.

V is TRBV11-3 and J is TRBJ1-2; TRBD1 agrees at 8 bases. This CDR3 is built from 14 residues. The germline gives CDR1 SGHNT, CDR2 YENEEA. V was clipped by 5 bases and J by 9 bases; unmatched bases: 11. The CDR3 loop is CASSKSGTGASYTF. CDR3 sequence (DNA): TGTGCCAGCAGCAAATCCGGGACAGGTGCGAGCTACACCTTC.

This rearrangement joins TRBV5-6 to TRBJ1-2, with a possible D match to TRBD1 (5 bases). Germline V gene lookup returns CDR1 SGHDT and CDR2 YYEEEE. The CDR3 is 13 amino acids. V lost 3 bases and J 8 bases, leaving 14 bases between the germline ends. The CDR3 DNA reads TGTGCCAGCAGCTGGACCCAGGGAGAAGGCTACACCTTC. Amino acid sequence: CASSWTQGEGYTF.